Sequencing of this T cell receptor beta chain was carried out in a study of post-analysis software for immune sequencing data. Study-level background: The patients showed relapsing-remitting, secondary progressive and progressive-relapsing multiple sclerosis courses. Whole-study results and caveats: When the samples were clustered directly with F measure, those that had been prepared in the same batch showed strong co-clustering. A few TRBV segments occurring more often in patients than controls included TRBV5-6, TRBV5-1 and TRBV20-1. Multiple sclerosis patients showed significantly lower normalized Chao1 diversity than controls did.

The authors incorporated unique molecular identifiers into the TCR beta cDNA libraries. Researchers reported 400,000 to 550,000 cDNA molecules coming from around 1 to 9.1 million T cells. TCRdb re-called the PCR reads through MiXCR, storing one row per CDR3 protein. The sample lists 700,000 to 800,000 distinct CDR3 sequences; around 27% were seen once. This clonotype appeared a few times. The antigen remains unidentified. Germline CDR1 reads KGHSH; CDR2 reads LQKENI. CDR3 length: 15 amino acids. With 9 bases clipped from V and 2 bases from J, the junction kept 10 bases outside the gene matches. Material for sequencing was blood. V is TRBV18 and J is TRBJ2-1, with 7 bases aligning to TRBD1. This TCR derives from a girl aged 10-17 years with multiple sclerosis. The CDR3 sequence is CASKGGRNTYNEQFF. In DNA, the CDR3 is TGTGCCAGTAAAGGGGGCAGGAATACCTACAATGAGCAGTTCTTC. Based on the CDR3 plus reference TRBV18 and TRBJ2-1, the full variable domain is NAGVMQNPRHLVRRRGQEARLRCSPMKGHSHVYWYRQLPEEGLKFMVYLQKENIIDESGMPKERFSAEFPKEGPSILRIQQVVRGDSAAYFCASKGGRNTYNEQFFGPGTRLTVL.